A selection of T cell receptor beta chains follows, all from one sample in a study of patients and donors after allogeneic stem cell transplantation. TCRdb ran MiXCR on the RT-PCR reads and lists one entry per CDR3 protein. Of over 25,000 distinct CDR3 sequences listed, about two fifths are singletons. Sequencing used blood, either unsorted or a sorted T cell fraction (not recorded which). The receptors stem from a human donor who was either an allogeneic HSCT recipient or a stem cell or donor lymphocyte infusion donor (not recorded which). It is not recorded whose cells these are; they may come from a transplant donor. Each CDR3 is given with its conserved first and last residue. The D gene is left open where the match is weak. Where a row states a size, it is once, few, many or the class of an expanded clone; other rows omit it.

>.|TRBV10-3|TRBJ2-6|.
TGTGCCATCAGGCTGACAGAGCACTCTGGGGCCAACGTCCTGACTTTC
CAIRLTEHSGANVLTF
>few|TRBV7-2|TRBJ1-2|.
TGTGCCAGCAGCTTAGTAGGCCAGGGGATCTATGGCTACACCTTC
CASSLVGQGIYGYTF
>few|TRBV20-1|TRBJ1-2|.
TGCAGTGCTACCGGGACGGACTTTCTCTATGGCTACACCTTC
CSATGTDFLYGYTF
>.|TRBV12-3/TRBV12-4|TRBJ2-1|TRBD2
TGTGCCAGCGTGAGGAGAGGGAGGGATGAGCAGTTCTTC
CASVRRGRDEQFF
>.|TRBV20-1|TRBJ2-1|TRBD2
TGCAGCGTACTAGCGGGGACCTACAATGAGCAGTTCTTC
CSVLAGTYNEQFF
>.|TRBV24-1|TRBJ1-1|.
TGTGCCACCAGTGACGGAGGTAACACTGAAGCTTTCTTT
CATSDGGNTEAFF
>.|TRBV7-9|TRBJ2-5|.
TGTGCCAGCAGCTTAAGAGGGGCGGGAGAGACCCAGTACTTC
CASSLRGAGETQYF
>.|TRBV19|TRBJ1-5|.
TGTGCCAGTAGTATCCCTAATCAGCCCCAGCATTTT
CASSIPNQPQHF
>.|TRBV4-2|TRBJ1-5|.
TGTGCCAGCAGCCAATACAGGGATCAGCCCCAGCATTTT
CASSQYRDQPQHF
>.|TRBV10-3|TRBJ1-1|.
TGTGCCATCAGGGGGGCGCAACCCACTGAAGCTTTCTTT
CAIRGAQPTEAFF
>.|TRBV2|TRBJ1-4|.
TGTGCCAGCAGTCCCCGAGGGAATGAAAAACTGTTTTTT
CASSPRGNEKLFF
>.|TRBV7-9|TRBJ2-7|.
TGTGCCAGCTCTCTTAGGGCCTACGAGCAGTACTTC
CASSLRAYEQYF
>medium-sized|TRBV20-1|TRBJ2-3|.
TGCAGTGCTAGAACACGACAGTTAACGCAGTATTTT
CSARTRQLTQYF